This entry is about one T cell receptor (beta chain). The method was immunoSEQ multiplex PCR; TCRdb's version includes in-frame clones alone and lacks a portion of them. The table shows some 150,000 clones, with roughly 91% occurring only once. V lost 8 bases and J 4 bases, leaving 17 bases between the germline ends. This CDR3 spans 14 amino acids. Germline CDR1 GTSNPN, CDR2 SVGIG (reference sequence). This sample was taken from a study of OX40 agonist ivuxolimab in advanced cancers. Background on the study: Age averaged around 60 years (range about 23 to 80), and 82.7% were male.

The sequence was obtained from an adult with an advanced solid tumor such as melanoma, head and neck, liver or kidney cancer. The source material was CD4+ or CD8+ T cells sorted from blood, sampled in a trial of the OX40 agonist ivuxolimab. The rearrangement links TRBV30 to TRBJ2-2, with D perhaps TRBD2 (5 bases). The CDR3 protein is CARRVGISTGELFF. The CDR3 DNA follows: TGTGCCCGCCGAGTCGGGATTTCCACCGGGGAGCTGTTTTTT.